This TCR beta chain was retrieved from a study of T cell changes during pregnancy in multiple sclerosis. The repertoire was sequenced with immunoSEQ multiplex PCR; TCRdb's copy has only in-frame clones and lacks some. Found here are approximately 60,000 clones, about 90% of them singletons; the top ten hold 0.2%. This specimen consisted of CD4+ T cells from peripheral blood mononuclear cells, obtained in the second trimester of pregnancy. The TCR originated in a female donor with multiple sclerosis, enrolled in a pregnancy study.

Written as DNA, the CDR3 is TGTGCCAGCAGCTTGGCCGGAGGAGGAAACACCATATATTTT. It specifies CASSLAGGGNTIYF. The chain links TRBV5-4 to TRBJ1-3; the D is unclear. Germline V CDR1 and CDR2: SGHNT, YYREEE (reference sequence). This CDR3 is built from 14 residues. Trimming removed 0 bases at V and 4 bases at J, with 8 bases between.